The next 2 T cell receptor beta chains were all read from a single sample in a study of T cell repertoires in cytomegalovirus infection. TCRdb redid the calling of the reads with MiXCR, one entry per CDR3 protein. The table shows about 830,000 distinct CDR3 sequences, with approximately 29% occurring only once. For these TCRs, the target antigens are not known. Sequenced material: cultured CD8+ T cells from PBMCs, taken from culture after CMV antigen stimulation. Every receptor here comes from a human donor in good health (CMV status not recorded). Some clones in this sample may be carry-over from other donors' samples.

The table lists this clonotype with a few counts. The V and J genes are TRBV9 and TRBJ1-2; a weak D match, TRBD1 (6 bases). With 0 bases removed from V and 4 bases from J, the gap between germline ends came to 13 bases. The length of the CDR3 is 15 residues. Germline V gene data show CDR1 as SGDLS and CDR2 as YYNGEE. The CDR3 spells CASSVGKGGAYGYTF. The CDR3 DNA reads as TGTGCCAGCAGCGTAGGGAAAGGGGGGGCCTATGGCTACACCTTC.

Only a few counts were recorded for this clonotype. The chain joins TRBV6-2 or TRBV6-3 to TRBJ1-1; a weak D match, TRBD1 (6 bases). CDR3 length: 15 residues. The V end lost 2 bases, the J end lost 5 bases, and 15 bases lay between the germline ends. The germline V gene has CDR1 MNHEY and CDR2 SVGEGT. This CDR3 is CASSYTTPGVTEAFF. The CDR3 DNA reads TGTGCCAGCAGTTACACGACTCCAGGGGTTACTGAAGCTTTCTTT.